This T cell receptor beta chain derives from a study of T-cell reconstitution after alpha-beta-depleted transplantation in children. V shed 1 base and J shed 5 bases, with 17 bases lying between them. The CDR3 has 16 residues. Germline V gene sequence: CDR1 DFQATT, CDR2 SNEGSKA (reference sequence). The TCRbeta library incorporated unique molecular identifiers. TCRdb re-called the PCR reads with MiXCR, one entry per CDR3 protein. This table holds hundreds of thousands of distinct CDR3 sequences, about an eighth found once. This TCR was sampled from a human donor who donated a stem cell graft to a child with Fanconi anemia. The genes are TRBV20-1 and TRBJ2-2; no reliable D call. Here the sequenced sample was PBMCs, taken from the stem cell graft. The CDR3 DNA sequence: TGCAGTGCTAGAGCCGAGGACGGCGAAGGGACCGGGGAGCTGTTTTTT. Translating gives CSARAEDGEGTGELFF.